Here is one T cell receptor beta chain with its context. Random hexamers served to reverse transcribe roughly 0.5 to 1 ug RNA. The CDR3 of TCR beta was amplified by immunoSEQ multiplex PCR across 54 Vbeta and 13 Jbeta. TCRdb re-derived calls from the immunoSEQ multiplex PCR reads in MiXCR, one entry per CDR3 protein. The top ten clones hold less than 0.12% of a sample with roughly 200,000 distinct CDR3 sequences, roughly 95% of them seen once. CDR3 length: 13 amino acids. The J segment lost 4 bases and the V segment lost 5 bases, leaving 3 bases of the junction unmatched. Controls were healthy donors (matched for age and sex). This record belongs to a study of CD8 T cells in Susac syndrome.

The sequence came from a human donor in good health. The chain joins TRBV12-3 or TRBV12-4 to TRBJ1-1; 8 nucleotides match TRBD1. Sequencing was done on a sample of CD4+ T cells from PBMCs. The CDR3 DNA is TGTGCCAGCAGTCCGGACAGGGTCACTGAAGCTTTCTTT. It yields the protein CASSPDRVTEAFF.